A single sample gave rise to the 29 T cell receptor beta chains below, sequenced in a study of T-cell reconstitution after alpha-beta-depleted transplantation in children. As it was prepared, the TCRbeta library received unique molecular identifiers. TCRdb reprocessed the PCR reads via MiXCR and lists one record per CDR3 protein. Among about 640,000 distinct CDR3 sequences listed, over 10% were seen once. Sequencing used PBMCs, mostly from graft donor cells, obtained 360 days after TCRalphabeta/CD19-depleted stem cell transplant. These receptors all stem from a male patient younger than 18 who had a stem cell transplant for acute myeloid leukemia, so the T cells may come from the graft donor.

This clonotype has ten or more counts. The chain has TRBV9 and TRBJ2-1; 7 bases map to TRBD2. The CDR3 spans 17 residues. Germline trimming cut 2 bases from V and 2 bases from J; bases unmatched to any gene: 10. Looked up from germline, CDR1 is SGDLS and CDR2 is YYNGEE. CDR3 region: CASSVGSGKQPYNEQFF. CDR3 in DNA: TGTGCCAGCAGCGTTGGGAGCGGGAAACAACCCTACAATGAGCAGTTCTTC.

This clonotype has a count of ten or more. This chain connects TRBV20-1 to TRBJ1-1, with a weak D call TRBD1 (5 bases). Germline CDR1 reads DFQATT; CDR2 reads SNEGSKA (reference sequence). The CDR3 has 14 amino acids. Deletions cut 5 bases from V and 2 bases from J, with 15 bases between. The CDR3 coding sequence is TGCAGTGCTGCCGGGACTTTAACCAACACTGAAGCTTTCTTT. It translates to CSAAGTLTNTEAFF.

The rearrangement uses TRBV10-3 and TRBJ2-5; D gene ambiguous. Germline CDR1 ENHRY, CDR2 SYGVKD. The CDR3 spans 12 residues. Trimming pared 3 bases from V and 5 bases from J, leaving 7 bases between. For the CDR3, the DNA is TGTGCCATCAGTGATCTCGGGGAGACCCAGTACTTC. The encoded protein is CAISDLGETQYF.

This clonotype showed up just a few times. V and J are TRBV15 and TRBJ2-7; 10 nucleotides align to TRBD2. CDR3 length: 17 residues. Germline CDR1 LNHNV, CDR2 YYDKDF (reference sequence). The trim removed 2 bases at V and 2 bases at J, leaving 9 bases unmatched. CDR3 sequence: CATSRPVAGGTPYEQYF. CDR3 nucleotide sequence: TGTGCCACCAGCAGACCGGTAGCGGGAGGTACGCCCTACGAGCAGTACTTC.

In this sample, this clonotype turned up many times. V usage is TRBV4-3 and J usage is TRBJ2-1, with D hard to call. The CDR3 is made up of 14 amino acids. Germline CDR1 reads LGHNA; CDR2 reads YSLEER. The V and J ends lost 0 bases and 7 bases respectively, with 10 bases between them. CDR3 protein: CASSQEVTRNEQFF. CDR3 sequence (DNA): TGCGCCAGCAGCCAAGAAGTCACGAGGAATGAGCAGTTCTTC.

This clonotype was recorded a few times. This chain links TRBV12-3 or TRBV12-4 with TRBJ1-2; no clear D gene. The CDR3 has 12 amino acids. V gave up 6 bases and J gave up 8 bases, with 13 bases separating them. The CDR3 nucleotides read TGTGCCAGCAGCGGTGGACTGATGGGCTACACCTTC. The encoded protein is CASSGGLMGYTF.

The J gene is TRBJ2-7, the V gene TRBV30; D possibly corresponds to TRBD1 (6 bases). The CDR3 runs 15 residues. V was pared by 1 base and J by 2 bases, with 15 bases between. CDR1 is GTSNPN, CDR2 SVGIG, per germline (reference sequence). CDR3 residues: CAWSGQDRGPYEQYF. The CDR3 nucleotides read TGTGCCTGGAGTGGCCAGGACAGAGGGCCCTACGAGCAGTACTTC. The full variable domain, completed using reference TRBV30 and TRBJ2-7, is SQTIHQWPATLVQPVGSPLSLECTVEGTSNPNLYWYRQAAGRGLQLLFYSVGIGQISSEVPQNLSASRPQDRQFILSSKKLLLSDSGFYLCAWSGQDRGPYEQYFGPGTRLTVT.

The rearrangement uses TRBV10-3 and TRBJ2-7; D is perhaps TRBD1 (5 bases). The CDR3 sequence is 16 residues long. Trimming shortened V by 0 bases and J by 1 base, and 13 bases separated the two germline ends. In germline, CDR1 is ENHRY, CDR2 SYGVKD. CDR3 sequence reads: CAISESKLQGSYEQYF. For the CDR3, the DNA is TGTGCCATCAGTGAGTCGAAGTTGCAGGGTTCCTACGAGCAGTACTTC.

A few counts support this clonotype. The V gene is TRBV9, the J gene TRBJ2-2; D possibly corresponds to TRBD2 (6 bases). CDR1 and CDR2 from the germline V gene are SGDLS and YYNGEE. V lost 5 bases and J 0 bases, leaving 14 bases between the germline ends. This CDR3 is 16 amino acids long. CDR3 in amino acids: CASSLYSSANTGELFF. CDR3 nucleotide sequence: TGTGCCAGCAGTCTCTATTCTAGCGCGAACACCGGGGAGCTGTTTTTT.

This clonotype occurred many times. The genes are TRBV28 and TRBJ2-7; D may correspond to TRBD1 or TRBD2 (5 bases each). The germline V gene has CDR1 MDHEN and CDR2 SYDVKM. This CDR3 is 14 amino acids long. V was shortened by 5 bases and J by 2 bases, with 13 bases between the two germline ends. The CDR3 is CASSLYSGPYEQYF. The DNA of the CDR3 is TGTGCCAGCAGTCTCTATTCGGGACCCTACGAGCAGTACTTC.

The chain combines TRBV20-1 with TRBJ2-2; tentatively, D is TRBD1 or TRBD2 (5 bases each). From germline, CDR1 is DFQATT and CDR2 SNEGSKA (reference sequence). Trimming removed 1 base from V and 4 bases from J, with 10 bases in between. This CDR3 is built from 14 residues. CDR3 sequence (DNA): TGCAGTGCTAGAGGTCCAGGGAGCACCGGGGAGCTGTTTTTT. Protein sequence: CSARGPGSTGELFF.

This chain links TRBV7-9 with TRBJ2-3, with D tentatively TRBD2 (6 bases). The CDR3 sequence is 16 residues long. Germline CDR1 and CDR2: SEHNR and FQNEAQ (reference sequence). Deletions cut 1 base from V and 2 bases from J, with 13 bases between. The CDR3 DNA reads TGTGCCAGCAGCTTAGGATCCGCGGGGCTCACAGATACGCAGTATTTT. Protein: CASSLGSAGLTDTQYF.

Here the CDR3 reads CASSLELASNTQYF. As DNA, the CDR3 is TGTGCCAGCAGCTTAGAGCTAGCTAGCAATACGCAGTATTTT. This chain joins TRBV7-9 and TRBJ2-3, with D maybe TRBD2 (5 bases). Trimming removed 1 base from V and 7 bases from J, with 12 bases in between. The CDR3 runs to 14 residues. Germline V CDR1 and CDR2: SEHNR, FQNEAQ (reference sequence).

In its sample, this clonotype was seen many times. The chain uses TRBV20-1 and TRBJ2-7; no clear D gene. The CDR3 contains 10 residues. Germline V gene lookup returns CDR1 DFQATT and CDR2 SNEGSKA (reference sequence). Trimming took 3 bases from V and 0 from J, leaving 0 bases between them. The CDR3 is CSASSYEQYF. The CDR3 DNA reads as TGCAGTGCTAGCTCCTACGAGCAGTACTTC.

The chain links TRBV6-5 to TRBJ1-2; D is unresolved. Germline values: CDR1 MNHEY, CDR2 SVGAGI. The V end lost 4 bases, the J end lost 0 bases, and 6 bases lay between the germline ends. This CDR3 spans 13 amino acids. The CDR3 DNA reads as TGTGCCAGCAGTTCGACACCTAACTATGGCTACACCTTC. Translation gives CASSSTPNYGYTF.

About this clonotype: This may arise from a read error, as a much more abundant clone is one base away. The chain carries TRBV28 and TRBJ1-2; D may be TRBD1 (6 bases). The CDR3 sequence is 14 residues long. The germline V gene has CDR1 MDHEN and CDR2 SYDVKM. CDR3 DNA: TGTGCCAGCTTAGCTGGGACACCCCTCTATGGCCACACCTTC. Protein: CASLAGTPLYGHTF.

This clonotype has more than one count but fewer than ten. This chain links TRBV5-6 with TRBJ2-7; TRBD1 might be the D (5 bases). V gave up 1 base and J gave up 1 base, with 15 bases separating them. Germline CDR1 and CDR2: SGHDT and YYEEEE. CDR3 length: 16 residues. Here the CDR3 reads CASSLTHAGPSYEQYF. The CDR3 DNA reads TGTGCCAGCAGCTTGACCCATGCAGGGCCTTCCTACGAGCAGTACTTC.

The sample holds a few counts of this clonotype. The rearrangement joins TRBV18 to TRBJ2-1; TRBD1 or TRBD2 may be the D gene (5 bases each). The V and J ends lost 6 bases and 2 bases respectively, with 17 bases between them. CDR1 and CDR2 from the germline V gene are KGHSH and LQKENI. The CDR3 is 16 residues long. The CDR3 DNA is TGTGCCAGCTCCCCCGCCCTCGGGACGGCCTACAATGAGCAGTTCTTC. Translating it yields CASSPALGTAYNEQFF.

This clonotype was seen at least ten times. The chain is built from TRBV28 and TRBJ2-5, with D maybe TRBD1 (6 bases). From germline, CDR1 is MDHEN and CDR2 SYDVKM. The CDR3 contains 14 residues. Trimming cost V 10 bases and J 7 bases, with 22 bases left between them. The CDR3 sequence is CATHSQGRVVTQYF. CDR3 nucleotide sequence: TGTGCCACCCACTCCCAGGGGCGCGTCGTGACCCAGTACTTC. Full variable domain (rest looked up from reference TRBV28 and TRBJ2-5): DVKVTQSSRYLVKRTGEKVFLECVQDMDHENMFWYRQDPGLGLRLIYFSYDVKMKEKGDIPEGYSVSREKKERFSLILESASTNQTSMYLCATHSQGRVVTQYFGPGTRLLVL.

This clonotype was seen only a few times. The rearrangement joins TRBV6-6 to TRBJ2-5; 7 nucleotides match TRBD2. V trimming: 5 bases; J trimming: 9 bases; junction bases outside the gene matches: 9. CDR1 is MNHNY and CDR2 is SVGAGI in the germline V gene (reference sequence). The length of the CDR3 is 13 residues. The CDR3: CASSRAGPAAQYF. CDR3 nucleotide sequence: TGTGCCAGCAGTCGAGCGGGGCCAGCGGCCCAGTACTTC.

The rearrangement joins TRBV7-2 to TRBJ2-1; TRBD2 agrees at 10 bases. The V gene's germline CDR1 is SGHTA and CDR2 FQGNSA. Trimming removed 1 base from V and 5 bases from J; junction bases left unmatched: 11. This CDR3 region has 18 residues. The CDR3 nucleotides read TGTGCCAGCAGCTTAGTGGCTAGCGGGAGCCTTTTGAACAATGAGCAGTTCTTC. Translated: CASSLVASGSLLNNEQFF.

V usage is TRBV4-3 and J usage is TRBJ2-5, with D possibly TRBD1 on 6 matching bases. CDR3 length equals 18 residues. Looked up from germline, CDR1 is LGHNA and CDR2 is YSLEER. The V end lost 0 bases, the J end lost 1 base, and 18 bases lay between the germline ends. The CDR3 DNA reads TGCGCCAGCAGCCAAGACGGGAAAGGGGGAATATTCCAAGAGACCCAGTACTTC. Its protein product is CASSQDGKGGIFQETQYF.

This clonotype was seen at least ten times. The CDR3 region has the DNA TGTGCCAGCAGCTTCGAGGTTTCTGCCCCTCTGGTAGGCACAGATACGCAGTATTTT. It is translated as CASSFEVSAPLVGTDTQYF. The rearrangement uses TRBV7-9 and TRBJ2-3; D unclear. Germline-derived CDR1 and CDR2 are SEHNR and FQNEAQ (reference sequence). The CDR3 runs to 19 residues. Trimming removed 3 bases from V and 1 base from J, with 23 bases in between.

This clonotype has more than one count but fewer than ten. The CDR3 reads CISWGGGGVAVTDTQYF. CDR3 bases: TGCATATCTTGGGGGGGCGGAGGAGTGGCGGTCACAGATACGCAGTATTTT. This sequence joins TRBV29-1 and TRBJ2-3; tentatively, D is TRBD2 (7 bases). Looked up from germline, CDR1 is SQVTM and CDR2 is ANQGSEA. The CDR3 extends over 17 amino acids.

This clonotype has more than one count but fewer than ten. This chain uses TRBV12-3 or TRBV12-4 with TRBJ2-5, with D uncertain. The CDR3 sequence is 15 residues long. The V end was cut by 8 bases, the J end by 5 bases, with 21 bases between. As DNA, the CDR3 is TGTGCCAGCCTTGCTCATGGCTTGACAAGCGAGACCCAGTACTTC. It is translated as CASLAHGLTSETQYF.

The V gene is TRBV6-5, the J gene TRBJ2-1, with TRBD2 as a possible D gene (5 bases). In germline, CDR1 is MNHEY, CDR2 SVGAGI. V dropped 0 bases and J dropped 5 bases, with 11 bases sitting between them. CDR3 length: 15 residues. CDR3 DNA sequence: TGTGCCAGCAGTTACTCGGGCCCCGGGAACAATGAGCAGTTCTTC. It encodes CASSYSGPGNNEQFF.

This clonotype has only a few counts. This chain links TRBV20-1 with TRBJ2-7; tentative D call: TRBD1 (5 bases). Germline loops: CDR1 DFQATT, CDR2 SNEGSKA (reference sequence). CDR3 length: 15 residues. V was clipped by 0 bases and J by 3 bases, with 15 bases between them. The CDR3 is CSARESGRVIYEQYF. DNA for the CDR3: TGCAGTGCTAGAGAGTCGGGCAGGGTAATCTACGAGCAGTACTTC.

This clonotype occurred once. The V and J genes are TRBV20-1 and TRBJ1-3; 7 bases are shared with TRBD1. The CDR3 contains 13 residues. The V segment lost 4 bases and the J segment 3 bases; nucleotides outside the gene matches: 3. Germline V gene lookup returns CDR1 DFQATT and CDR2 SNEGSKA (reference sequence). CDR3 nucleotides: TGCAGTGCTACAGGGGGTTATGGAAACACCATATATTTT. Residues: CSATGGYGNTIYF.

This clonotype has only a few counts. The V gene is TRBV28, the J gene TRBJ1-1; perhaps TRBD1 as D (5 bases). Germline lookup yields CDR1 MDHEN and CDR2 SYDVKM. V lost 7 bases and J lost 4, with 16 bases in between. This CDR3 has 14 amino acids. In DNA form, the CDR3 reads TGTGCCAGCATCGCAGGCGGGGGTTTCACTGAAGCTTTCTTT. Encoded protein: CASIAGGGFTEAFF.